The 32 T cell receptor beta chains given below trace back to one sample, sequenced in a study of shared clonotypes between healthy human individuals (dated by TCRdb to the early 2020s). Library generation was performed with the immunoSEQ multiplex PCR assay. The clones in this table, taken by TCRdb from immuneACCESS, are in-frame only. Not every clone is retained; where verified, under half of the shortfall comes from an unresolved V gene, and the cause of the rest is unknown. The sample includes roughly 2.2 million clones, with around 92% observed a single time. The ten largest clones add up to approximately 0.39% of the sample. The sample comprised naive CD4+ T cells from PBMCs. The meaning of the sample's cell subset or site label: CD45RA+ positively selected. These receptors were collected from a man between 18 and 29 years old in good health. Some clones in this sample may be carry-over from other donors' samples.

J is TRBJ2-1 and V is TRBV7-3, with 8 bases identical to TRBD2. This CDR3 has 16 residues. Per the germline V gene, CDR1 is SGHTA and CDR2 is FQGTGA. V shed 3 bases and J 4 bases; nucleotides not matched to a gene: 8. CDR3 sequence (DNA): TGTGCCAGCAGCTTGGGCCCGGGACTAGGATACAATGAGCAGTTCTTC. Amino acids: CASSLGPGLGYNEQFF.

Regarding this clone: The sample contains more than one DNA sequence encoding this CDR3. The chain has TRBV28 and TRBJ1-1, with D uncertain. The CDR3 length is 12 residues. V was cut by 3 bases and J by 6 bases, with 8 bases left in between. CDR1 and CDR2 (germline): MDHEN, SYDVKM. The CDR3 spells CASSFGRSEAFF. The CDR3 DNA is TGTGCCAGCAGTTTTGGAAGATCTGAAGCTTTCTTT.

This rearrangement joins TRBV20-1 to TRBJ2-5; tentatively, D is TRBD2 (5 bases). CDR1 DFQATT and CDR2 SNEGSKA come from the germline V gene (reference sequence). This CDR3 spans 11 amino acids. CDR3 sequence: CVQRTQETQYF. Written as DNA, the CDR3 is TGCGTCCAGCGGACTCAAGAGACCCAGTACTTC.

V usage is TRBV23-1 and J usage is TRBJ2-1, with D perhaps matching TRBD1 (5 bases). TRBV23-1 has ORF status, its function being uncertain. CDR3 length equals 15 residues. V was cut by 8 bases and J by 0 bases, with 14 bases left in between. The CDR3 DNA follows: TGCGCCAGCCGACTGGGGCGTAGCTCCTACAATGAGCAGTTCTTC. Translation gives CASRLGRSSYNEQFF.

A single count supports this clone. The chain links TRBV2 to TRBJ2-5; D gene unclear. The CDR3 contains 11 residues. Germline CDR1 reads SNHLY; CDR2 reads FYNNEI. V was trimmed by 8 bases and J by 5 bases, leaving 9 bases between them. The CDR3 coding sequence is TGTGCCAGCGGCCCGGAGGAGACCCAGTACTTC. It codes for CASGPEETQYF.

V and J are TRBV5-4 and TRBJ2-5; perhaps D is TRBD1 or TRBD2 (6 bases each). The V gene's germline CDR1 is SGHNT and CDR2 YYREEE (reference sequence). V dropped 1 base and J dropped 4 bases, with 14 bases sitting between them. This CDR3 is built from 15 residues. CDR3 sequence: CASSLSGAGGETQYF. The CDR3 nucleotides are TGTGCCAGCAGCTTGTCAGGGGCCGGGGGAGAGACCCAGTACTTC.

The J gene is TRBJ2-7, the V gene TRBV28, with TRBD2 matching 13 bases. Germline CDR1 is MDHEN and CDR2 is SYDVKM. This CDR3 is 20 amino acids long. V shed 6 bases and J 4 bases; nucleotides not matched to a gene: 21. For the CDR3, the DNA is TGTGCCAGCAGGCCCAATACCCTGGGACTAGCGGGAAGACACATGTACGAGCAGTACTTC. It encodes CASRPNTLGLAGRHMYEQYF.

In regard to this clone: The same CDR3 can be traced to other DNA sequences in this sample. This chain joins TRBV7-2 and TRBJ2-3, with D hard to call. The CDR3 runs to 14 residues. Looked up from germline, CDR1 is SGHTA and CDR2 is FQGNSA. V lost 1 base, J lost 6 bases, and 11 bases lay in between. The CDR3 spells CASSLGPGSDTQYF. DNA for the CDR3: TGTGCCAGCAGCTTAGGCCCGGGTTCTGATACGCAGTATTTT.

The rearrangement links TRBV28 to TRBJ2-7, with 8 bases aligning to TRBD1. The V gene end was trimmed by 4 bases and the J gene end by 6 bases; junction bases not matched to a gene: 11. The germline gives CDR1 MDHEN, CDR2 SYDVKM. This CDR3 has 15 residues. The CDR3 DNA reads TGTGCCAGCAGTTCCTCGACAGGGGCTAGGAGCGAGCAGTACTTC. Translating gives CASSSSTGARSEQYF.

The rearrangement joins TRBV7-2 to TRBJ1-1; D is uncertain. Trimming left V 5 bases short and J 6 bases short, with 22 bases between. CDR1 is SGHTA, CDR2 FQGNSA, per germline. This CDR3 contains 16 residues. Here the CDR3 DNA reads TGTGCCAGCAGCCCTACTATTGGTGTGCTGGGCCCTGAAGCTTTCTTT. Residues: CASSPTIGVLGPEAFF.

V gene TRBV27 combines with J gene TRBJ1-1, with a possible D match to TRBD1 (5 bases). In germline, CDR1 is MNHEY, CDR2 SMNVEV (reference sequence). This CDR3 has 14 amino acids. With 3 bases removed from V and 2 bases from J, the gap between germline ends came to 10 bases. CDR3 coding DNA: TGTGCCAGCAGTTTGGTCAGGGCTAACACTGAAGCTTTCTTT. This translates into CASSLVRANTEAFF.

A few counts support this clone. Within the sample, other DNA sequences also encode this same CDR3. V gene TRBV20-1 combines with J gene TRBJ1-3; D not certain. The CDR3 is 11 amino acids. Trimming removed 3 bases at V and 1 base at J, with 1 base between. Germline V gene data show CDR1 as DFQATT and CDR2 as SNEGSKA (reference sequence). The CDR3 DNA follows: TGCAGTGCTAGTTCTGGAAACACCATATATTTT. It codes for CSASSGNTIYF.

The J gene is TRBJ1-4, the V gene TRBV19; no firm D call. This CDR3 contains 15 residues. Deletions cut 4 bases from V and 2 bases from J, with 11 bases between. The germline V gene has CDR1 LNHDA and CDR2 SQIVND (reference sequence). The CDR3 loop reads CASSNGVWTNEKLFF. Written as DNA, the CDR3 is TGTGCCAGTAGTAACGGGGTTTGGACTAATGAAAAACTGTTTTTT. Full variable domain (remainder filled in from reference TRBV19 and TRBJ1-4): DGGITQSPKYLFRKEGQNVTLSCEQNLNHDAMYWYRQDPGQGLRLIYYSQIVNDFQKGDIAEGYSVSREKKESFPLTVTSAQKNPTAFYLCASSNGVWTNEKLFFGSGTQLSVL.

The chain has TRBV9 and TRBJ2-5; tentatively, D is TRBD1 (6 bases). V lost 7 bases and J 7 bases, leaving 23 bases between the germline ends. Germline assignment: CDR1 SGDLS and CDR2 YYNGEE. The CDR3 is made up of 15 amino acids. CDR3 nucleotides: TGTGCCAGCGCATCCATTGGGGGCCAGGACGGGACCCAGTACTTC. Its translation is CASASIGGQDGTQYF.

This sequence joins TRBV30 and TRBJ1-1; 8 positions match TRBD1. CDR1 and CDR2 (germline): GTSNPN, SVGIG (reference sequence). The CDR3 sequence is 13 residues long. V trimming: 5 bases; J trimming: 9 bases; junction bases outside the gene matches: 11. CDR3 protein: CAWGDRGWRKAFF. The CDR3 region has the DNA TGTGCCTGGGGAGACAGGGGTTGGCGGAAAGCTTTCTTT.

This rearrangement joins TRBV27 to TRBJ2-2; the D call may be TRBD1 or TRBD2 (5 bases each). The V gene lost 5 bases and the J gene lost 6 bases, with 10 bases spanning the gap. The CDR3 contains 13 residues. CDR1 and CDR2 (germline): MNHEY, SMNVEV (reference sequence). Written as DNA, the CDR3 is TGTGCCAGCAGTCCCCCGGGGCCCGGGGAGCTGTTTTTT. Its translation is CASSPPGPGELFF.

V and J are TRBV19 and TRBJ1-2; 7 positions match TRBD1. The germline V gene encodes CDR1 LNHDA and CDR2 SQIVND (reference sequence). The CDR3 covers 17 residues. J was trimmed by 8 bases and V by 5 bases; bases with no gene match: 20. CDR3 in DNA: TGTGCCAGTAGTCCAGGGAGCTCGAGGGGGCACCCAGGGGGCTACACCTTC. Translating gives CASSPGSSRGHPGGYTF.

V gene TRBV9 combines with J gene TRBJ1-3; no clear D gene. Trimming left V 6 bases short and J 0 bases short, with 16 bases between. The CDR3 has 16 residues. Looked up from germline, CDR1 is SGDLS and CDR2 is YYNGEE. CDR3 sequence: CASTSGRVNSGNTIYF. CDR3 nucleotide sequence: TGTGCCAGCACCTCCGGAAGGGTCAACTCTGGAAACACCATATATTTT.

The chain carries TRBV11-1 and TRBJ2-7; TRBD1 might be the D (5 bases). The CDR3 consists of 12 residues. V was trimmed by 5 bases and J by 2 bases, leaving 7 bases between them. Germline V CDR1 and CDR2: SGHAT, FQDESV (reference sequence). This chain's CDR3 is CASSLTAYEQYF. The CDR3 DNA sequence: TGTGCCAGCAGCCTGACAGCCTACGAGCAGTACTTC.

The V gene is TRBV2, the J gene TRBJ2-5, with D maybe TRBD2 (6 bases). Germline V gene lookup returns CDR1 SNHLY and CDR2 FYNNEI. V lost 3 bases and J lost 5, with 16 bases in between. This CDR3 comprises 15 residues. The CDR3 loop reads CASSDPGSLSETQYF. The CDR3 DNA sequence: TGTGCCAGCAGTGACCCCGGGAGTTTGTCGGAGACCCAGTACTTC.

The V and J genes are TRBV18 and TRBJ1-4; D may be TRBD1 (6 bases). Trimming removed 2 bases from V and 7 bases from J, with 17 bases in between. This CDR3 region has 16 residues. Germline CDR1 and CDR2: KGHSH and LQKENI. The CDR3 here is CASSPGQMGAGEKLFF. The CDR3 DNA reads as TGTGCCAGCTCACCAGGACAGATGGGGGCAGGTGAAAAACTGTTTTTT.

The V gene is TRBV7-6, the J gene TRBJ2-1; 7 bases line up with TRBD1. The CDR3 has 15 amino acids. V was pared by 5 bases and J by 4 bases, with 8 bases of the junction left unmatched. Germline-derived CDR1 and CDR2 are SGHVS and FNYEAQ. The DNA for the CDR3 is TGTGCCAGCAGCCGCGACGCAGGGGGATACAATGAGCAGTTCTTC. Translating it yields CASSRDAGGYNEQFF.

This chain connects TRBV5-1 to TRBJ2-7; D remains unclear. The CDR3 loop spans 15 amino acids. Trimming stripped 5 bases from V and 4 bases from J, with 19 bases between. CDR1 SGHRS and CDR2 YFSETQ come from the germline V gene. The CDR3 here is CASRVRENPYYEQYF. CDR3 in DNA: TGCGCCAGCAGAGTACGCGAAAATCCATATTACGAGCAGTACTTC.

The rearrangement uses TRBV6-1 and TRBJ2-7; no clear D gene. From germline, CDR1 is MNHNS and CDR2 SASEGT. The CDR3 sequence is 12 residues long. V lost 7 bases to trimming and J lost 5 bases, with 12 bases between them. The chain's CDR3 is CASIGRSDEQYF. The CDR3 DNA sequence: TGTGCCAGCATCGGACGCAGCGACGAGCAGTACTTC.

V usage is TRBV7-3 and J usage is TRBJ2-3; D assignment may be TRBD1 or TRBD2 (5 bases each). CDR1 and CDR2 from the germline V gene are SGHTA and FQGTGA. The CDR3 is made up of 13 amino acids. The V end was cut by 5 bases, the J end by 8 bases, with 14 bases between. DNA for the CDR3: TGTGCCAGCAGCCCAAGGGACCCTGGTACGCAGTATTTT. It specifies CASSPRDPGTQYF.

This clone was recorded only once. The V and J genes are TRBV7-2 and TRBJ2-2, with a weak D call TRBD1 (5 bases). Trimming took 3 bases from V and 7 from J, leaving 12 bases between them. Per the germline V gene, CDR1 is SGHTA and CDR2 is FQGNSA. The CDR3 is 14 residues long. The CDR3 nucleotides are TGTGCCAGCAGCTTTGTCAGGGAAGGCGGGGAGCTGTTTTTT. Translating gives CASSFVREGGELFF.

The CDR3, as DNA: TGCGCCAGCAGCCAGCCCCTCGGCACCAGGGGCAAGACAGATACGCAGTATTTT. It is translated as CASSQPLGTRGKTDTQYF. The genes are TRBV4-1 and TRBJ2-3; TRBD1 might be the D (6 bases). Trimming pared 3 bases from V and 3 bases from J, leaving 22 bases between. CDR3 length: 18 amino acids. Germline-derived CDR1 and CDR2 are MGHRA and YSYEKL.

Comment on this clone: One end of the junction varies from germline; a read error may be responsible. The chain is built from TRBV4-1 and TRBJ1-4; D may be TRBD1 (5 bases). Germline assignment: CDR1 MGHRA and CDR2 YSYEKL. There are 12 residues in the CDR3. The CDR3: CASSRDGLGRKF. The CDR3, as DNA: TGCGCCAGCAGCCGGGATGGTTTGGGACGGAAATTT.

The chain is built from TRBV4-1 and TRBJ2-7; perhaps TRBD1 as D (5 bases). Germline assignment: CDR1 MGHRA and CDR2 YSYEKL. There are 16 residues in the CDR3. V gave up 1 base and J gave up 3 bases, with 16 bases separating them. The CDR3 coding sequence is TGCGCCAGCAGCCAAGGTCTCCAGGGCCCTCGCTACGAGCAGTACTTC. Residues: CASSQGLQGPRYEQYF.

V and J are TRBV10-3 and TRBJ1-5; 7 bases agree with TRBD1. CDR1 and CDR2 from the germline V gene are ENHRY and SYGVKD. Losses at the gene ends were 7 bases for V and 5 bases for J; bases not matched to a gene: 5. This CDR3 has 13 amino acids. The CDR3 nucleotides are TGTGCCATCAAGCCAGGGGGGGATCAGCCCCAGCATTTT. This codes for CAIKPGGDQPQHF.

The J gene is TRBJ2-7, the V gene TRBV6-1; no clear D. Germline-derived CDR1 and CDR2 are MNHNS and SASEGT. Trimming shortened V by 4 bases and J by 4 bases, and 14 bases separated the two germline ends. This CDR3 region has 14 residues. This CDR3 is CASSVGPINYEQYF. CDR3 in DNA: TGTGCCAGCAGTGTCGGTCCCATCAATTACGAGCAGTACTTC.

The DNA of the CDR3 is TGTGCCAGCAGCCTCAGGGGGGGTAGAAACACCATATATTTT. Protein: CASSLRGGRNTIYF. The V and J genes are TRBV5-6 and TRBJ1-3; the match to TRBD1 covers 7 bases. This CDR3 contains 14 residues. CDR1 is SGHDT, CDR2 YYEEEE, per germline. V shed 4 bases and J 5 bases; nucleotides not matched to a gene: 6.